This entry describes one T cell receptor beta chain. Its antigen remains unknown. Only in-frame clones appear in the TCRdb table, and some are missing; sequencing was by immunoSEQ multiplex PCR. The repertoire holds 1.5 million to 1.9 million clones, with about 98% as singletons. The V and J ends lost 2 bases and 5 bases, in that order; junction bases with no gene match: 16. The CDR3 runs to 17 residues. Germline V gene lookup returns CDR1 GTSNPN and CDR2 SVGIG (reference sequence). The data derive from a study of shared clonotypes between healthy human individuals. The study, taken as a whole, reports: Sorted-subset sequencing was shown by rarefaction to be incomplete despite large depth.

Negatively enriched CD4+ T cells were divided by CD45RA into naive and memory. This chain uses TRBV30 with TRBJ1-2, with TRBD1 matching over 8 bases. Sequencing input: naive CD4+ T cells sorted from blood. The subset is: CD45RA+ positively selected. The sequence derives from a man aged 25-45 years in good health. CDR3 coding DNA: TGTGCCTGGAGTCACCCCCGCCGGACAGGGTCAGGATATGGCTACACCTTC. Translated: CAWSHPRRTGSGYGYTF.